This paragraph covers one TCR beta chain sequence. Its antigen remains unidentified. Additional DNA sequences in this sample encode the identical CDR3. This sample is drawn from a study of OX40 agonist ivuxolimab in advanced cancers. Across the whole study: At 0.01 to 10 mg/kg, ivuxolimab was administered intravenously to patients every 2 weeks. Eligibility admitted prior anti-PD-1, anti-PD-L1 or anti-CTLA-4 therapy; about 39% had some.

Study results and limitations: Patients with a partial response at 0.1-3.0 mg/kg had among the lowest clonal expansion.

The V and J ends lost 2 bases and 0 bases, in that order; junction bases with no gene match: 2. Germline assignment: CDR1 KGHSH and CDR2 LQKENI. The CDR3 has 15 residues. Profiling relied on immunoSEQ multiplex PCR, and the TCRdb table lists in-frame clones only, not all of them. The sample records around 100,000 clones, 91% being singletons. This TCR derives from an adult with an advanced solid tumor such as melanoma, head and neck, liver or kidney cancer. The chain combines TRBV18 with TRBJ2-3, with TRBD1 identical over 7 bases. This material consisted of CD4+ or CD8+ T cells sorted from blood, taken in a trial of the OX40 agonist ivuxolimab. CDR3 amino acids: CASSPLGQSTDTQYF. The DNA for the CDR3 is TGTGCCAGCTCACCATTGGGACAGAGCACAGATACGCAGTATTTT.